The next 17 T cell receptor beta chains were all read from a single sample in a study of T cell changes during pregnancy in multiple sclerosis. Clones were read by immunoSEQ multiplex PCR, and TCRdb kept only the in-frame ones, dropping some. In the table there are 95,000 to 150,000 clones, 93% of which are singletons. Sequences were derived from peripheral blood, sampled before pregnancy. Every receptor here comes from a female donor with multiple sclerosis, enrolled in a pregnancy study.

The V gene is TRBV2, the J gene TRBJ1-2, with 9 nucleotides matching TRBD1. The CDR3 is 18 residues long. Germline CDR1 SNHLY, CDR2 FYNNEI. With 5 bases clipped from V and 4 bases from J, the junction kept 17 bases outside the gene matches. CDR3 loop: CASSTRRDRVFYGYGYTF. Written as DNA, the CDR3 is TGTGCCAGCAGTACGCGCCGGGACAGGGTGTTTTATGGCTATGGCTACACCTTC.

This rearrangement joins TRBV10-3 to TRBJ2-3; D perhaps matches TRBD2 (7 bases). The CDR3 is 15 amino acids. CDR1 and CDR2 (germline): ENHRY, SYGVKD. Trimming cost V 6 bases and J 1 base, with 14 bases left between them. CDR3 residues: CAIRRERGGTDTQYF. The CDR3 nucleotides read TGTGCCATCAGGCGGGAGAGGGGGGGCACAGATACGCAGTATTTT.

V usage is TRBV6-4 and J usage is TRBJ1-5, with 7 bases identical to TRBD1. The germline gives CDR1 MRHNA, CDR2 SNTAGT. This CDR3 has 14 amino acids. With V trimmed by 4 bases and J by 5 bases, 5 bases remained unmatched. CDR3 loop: CASSARGSYQPQHF. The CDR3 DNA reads TGTGCCAGCAGTGCCAGGGGGAGCTATCAGCCCCAGCATTTT.

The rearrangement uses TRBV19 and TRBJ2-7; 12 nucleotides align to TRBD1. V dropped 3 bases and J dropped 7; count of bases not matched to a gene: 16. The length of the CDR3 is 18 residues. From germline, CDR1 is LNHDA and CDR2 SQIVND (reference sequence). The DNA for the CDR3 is TGTGCCAGTAGTATCAGGAAGGTTCCGGGACAGGGGGCCGGTGAGCAGTACTTC. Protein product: CASSIRKVPGQGAGEQYF.

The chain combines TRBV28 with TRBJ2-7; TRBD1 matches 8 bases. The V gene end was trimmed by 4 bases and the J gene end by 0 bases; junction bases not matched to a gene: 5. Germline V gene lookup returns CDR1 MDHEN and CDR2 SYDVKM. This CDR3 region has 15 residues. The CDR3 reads CASSSPGQASYEQYF. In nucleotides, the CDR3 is TGTGCCAGCAGTTCCCCGGGACAGGCCTCCTACGAGCAGTACTTC.

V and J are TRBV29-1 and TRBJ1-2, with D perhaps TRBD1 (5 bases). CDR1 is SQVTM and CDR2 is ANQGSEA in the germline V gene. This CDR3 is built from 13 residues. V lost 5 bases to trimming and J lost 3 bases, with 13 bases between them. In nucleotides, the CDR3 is TGCAGCGTTACCGGGACGGGGGACTATGGCTACACCTTC. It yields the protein CSVTGTGDYGYTF.

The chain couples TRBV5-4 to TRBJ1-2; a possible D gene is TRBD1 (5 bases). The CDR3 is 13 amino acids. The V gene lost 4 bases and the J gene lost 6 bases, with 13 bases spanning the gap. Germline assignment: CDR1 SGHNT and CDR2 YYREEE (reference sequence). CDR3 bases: TGTGCCAGCAGCCCCGCGGGGGGGGATGGCTACACCTTC. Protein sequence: CASSPAGGDGYTF. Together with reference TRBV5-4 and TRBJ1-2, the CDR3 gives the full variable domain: ETGVTQSPTHLIKTRGQQVTLRCSSQSGHNTVSWYQQALGQGPQFIFQYYREEENGRGNFPPRFSGLQFPNYSSELNVNALELDDSALYLCASSPAGGDGYTFGSGTRLTVV.

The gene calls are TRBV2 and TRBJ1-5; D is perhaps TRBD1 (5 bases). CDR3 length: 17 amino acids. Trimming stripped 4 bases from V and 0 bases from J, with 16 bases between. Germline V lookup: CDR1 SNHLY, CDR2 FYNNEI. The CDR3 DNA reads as TGTGCCAGCAGTGGGAGAGGTACAGGCCCTAGCAATCAGCCCCAGCATTTT. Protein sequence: CASSGRGTGPSNQPQHF.

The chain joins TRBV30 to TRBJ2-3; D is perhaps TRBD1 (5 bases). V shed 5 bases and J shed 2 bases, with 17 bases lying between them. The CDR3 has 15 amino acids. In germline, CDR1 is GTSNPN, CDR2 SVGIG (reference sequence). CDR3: CAWASQGWDTDTQYF. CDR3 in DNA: TGTGCCTGGGCCTCCCAGGGTTGGGACACAGATACGCAGTATTTT.

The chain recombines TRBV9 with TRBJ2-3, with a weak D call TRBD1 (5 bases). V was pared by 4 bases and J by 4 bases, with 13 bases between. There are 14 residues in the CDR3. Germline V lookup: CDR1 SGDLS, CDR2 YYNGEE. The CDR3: CASSSRLGADTQYF. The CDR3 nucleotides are TGTGCCAGCAGCTCCCGATTAGGGGCAGATACGCAGTATTTT.

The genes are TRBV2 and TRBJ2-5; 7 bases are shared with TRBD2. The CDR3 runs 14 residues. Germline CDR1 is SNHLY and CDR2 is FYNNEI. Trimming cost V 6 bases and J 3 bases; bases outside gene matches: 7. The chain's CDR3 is CASRGGRAKETQYF. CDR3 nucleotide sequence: TGTGCCAGCAGGGGAGGGAGGGCGAAAGAGACCCAGTACTTC.

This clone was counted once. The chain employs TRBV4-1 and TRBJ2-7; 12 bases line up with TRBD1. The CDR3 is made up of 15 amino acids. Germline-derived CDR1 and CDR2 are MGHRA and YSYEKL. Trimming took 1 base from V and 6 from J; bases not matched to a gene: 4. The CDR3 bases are TGCGCCAGCAGCCAAGCCGGGACAGGGGGCTCCGAGCAGTACTTC. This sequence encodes CASSQAGTGGSEQYF.

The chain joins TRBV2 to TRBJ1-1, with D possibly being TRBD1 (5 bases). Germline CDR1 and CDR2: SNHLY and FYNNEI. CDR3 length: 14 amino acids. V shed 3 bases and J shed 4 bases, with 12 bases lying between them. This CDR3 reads CASSDGGWSTEAFF. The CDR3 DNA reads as TGTGCCAGCAGTGATGGGGGGTGGAGCACTGAAGCTTTCTTT.

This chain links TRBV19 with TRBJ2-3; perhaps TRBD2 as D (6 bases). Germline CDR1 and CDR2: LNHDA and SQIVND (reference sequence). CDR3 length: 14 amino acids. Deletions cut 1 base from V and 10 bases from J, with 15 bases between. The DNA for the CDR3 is TGTGCCAGTAGTATAGGACCCGGGAGCAGGGCGCAGTATTTT. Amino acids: CASSIGPGSRAQYF.

This CDR3 reads CASSAGQYNSPLHF. For the CDR3, the DNA is TGTGCCAGCAGCGCCGGACAATATAATTCACCCCTCCACTTT. The chain combines TRBV9 with TRBJ1-6; a possible D gene is TRBD1 (5 bases). The germline CDR1 and CDR2 sequences are SGDLS and YYNGEE. The CDR3 is 14 amino acids. The V end was cut by 3 bases, the J end by 4 bases, with 8 bases between.

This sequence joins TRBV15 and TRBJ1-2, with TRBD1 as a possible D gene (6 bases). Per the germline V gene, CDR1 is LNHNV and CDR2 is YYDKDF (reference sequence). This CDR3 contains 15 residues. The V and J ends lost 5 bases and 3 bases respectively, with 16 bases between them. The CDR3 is CATSPEAGAYYGYTF. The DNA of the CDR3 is TGTGCCACCAGCCCCGAGGCGGGGGCTTACTATGGCTACACCTTC.

The CDR3 loop reads CASSSGRLPPRLFF. The CDR3 region has the DNA TGTGCCAGCAGTTCCGGACGACTACCCCCGCGGCTGTTTTTT. The genes are TRBV27 and TRBJ2-2; a possible D gene is TRBD2 (5 bases). Trimming shortened V by 4 bases and J by 13 bases, and 19 bases separated the two germline ends. The CDR3 spans 14 residues. CDR1 and CDR2 (germline): MNHEY, SMNVEV (reference sequence).